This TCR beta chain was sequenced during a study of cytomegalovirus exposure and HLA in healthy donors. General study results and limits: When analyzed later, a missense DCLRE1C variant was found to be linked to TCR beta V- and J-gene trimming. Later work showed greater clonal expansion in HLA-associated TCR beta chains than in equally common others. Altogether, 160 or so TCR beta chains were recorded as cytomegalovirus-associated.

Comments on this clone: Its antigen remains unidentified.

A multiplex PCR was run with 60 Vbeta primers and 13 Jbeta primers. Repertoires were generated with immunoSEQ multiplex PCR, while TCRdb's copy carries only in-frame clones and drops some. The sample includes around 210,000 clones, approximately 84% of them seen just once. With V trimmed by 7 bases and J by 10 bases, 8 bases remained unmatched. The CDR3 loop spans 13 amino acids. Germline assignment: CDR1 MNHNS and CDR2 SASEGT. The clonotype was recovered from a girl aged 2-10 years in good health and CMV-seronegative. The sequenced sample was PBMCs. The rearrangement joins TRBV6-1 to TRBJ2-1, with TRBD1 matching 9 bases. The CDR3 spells CASTRDRVGEQFF. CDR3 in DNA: TGTGCCAGCACTCGGGACAGGGTGGGGGAGCAGTTCTTC.